A single T cell receptor beta chain is shown here with its context. This record belongs to a study of cytotoxic CD8 clonotypes in ibrutinib-treated CLL. The CDR3 loop spans 15 amino acids. Measured with immunoSEQ multiplex PCR; TCRdb has only the in-frame clones, and not every one. The profile covers 200,000 or so clones, with 75% to 80% appearing a single time and about an eighth taken by the ten largest. The rearrangement uses TRBV12-1 and TRBJ2-2. TRBV12-1 is recorded as a pseudogene. Specimen: PBMCs, collected after 12 months of ibrutinib treatment. This receptor was taken from a human donor with chronic lymphocytic leukemia. CDR3 residues: CASRLRASRTGELFF. The CDR3 DNA follows: TGTGCCAGCAGGCTCCGGGCCTCTCGTACCGGGGAGCTGTTTTTT.